These 26 T cell receptor beta chains were sequenced from one sample in a study of TET2 disruption in CD19-targeted CAR T cells. Produced via immunoSEQ multiplex PCR; TCRdb's table is partial and in-frame only. Recorded for this sample: fewer than 30,000 clones. No antigen has been identified for these receptors. Treatment given: autologous CTL019 cells: CD19 CAR with 4-1BB and CD3 zeta domains. The material was CD8- CAR+ T cells sorted from cultured blood T cells, obtained for CD19 CAR T cell therapy. Subset defined: CD8-negative CAR-positive T cells from the infusion product. Every receptor here comes from a man aged 65 to 85 with chronic lymphocytic leukemia.

As regards this clone: With the read ending 3 residues before the CDR3 end, the germline J gene is used to fill in that end. The chain links TRBV11-3 to TRBJ2-1, with D possibly being TRBD1 or TRBD2 (7 bases each). Between the trimmed V and J ends, which lost 2 bases and 9 bases, there was a span of 11 bases. Per germline, CDR1 SGHNT and CDR2 YENEEA. This CDR3 has 13 residues. CDR3 region: CASSLQGEGEQFF. The CDR3 DNA, read in part, is TGTGCCAGCAGCTTACAGGGGGAGGGTGAG.

As regards this clone: The read terminates 3 residues before the CDR3 end, so the remaining end is supplied by the germline J gene. The chain has TRBV12-3 or TRBV12-4 and TRBJ2-5; 16 nucleotides agree with TRBD2. V trimming: 4 bases; J trimming: 4 bases; junction bases outside the gene matches: 6. The CDR3 runs to 17 residues. The CDR3 bases that were read are TGTGCCAGCAGTTCAGGGACTAGCGGGGGGGCCCTAGAGACC. Protein: CASSSGTSGGALET. The full CDR3 is CASSSGTSGGALETQYF.

Turning to this clone: Sequencing ends 3 residues short of the CDR3 end; the germline J gene provides the rest. The chain employs TRBV18 and TRBJ2-5; D is unresolved. Germline CDR1 and CDR2: KGHSH and LQKENI. The CDR3 length is 13 residues. The V gene lost 3 bases and the J gene lost 2 bases, with 7 bases spanning the gap. The CDR3 DNA, read in part, is TGTGCCAGCTCACCGCGCTTACAAGAGACC. Its protein is CASSPRLQET. The entire CDR3 protein reads CASSPRLQETQYF. Based on the CDR3 plus reference TRBV18 and TRBJ2-5, the full variable domain is NAGVMQNPRHLVRRRGQEARLRCSPMKGHSHVYWYRQLPEEGLKFMVYLQKENIIDESGMPKERFSAEFPKEGPSILRIQQVVRGDSAAYFCASSPRLQETQYFGPGTRLLVL.

Details on this clone: With the read ending 3 residues before the CDR3 end, the germline J gene is used to fill in that end. The chain is built from TRBV5-6 and TRBJ2-2, with 8 bases lining up with TRBD1. The CDR3 runs to 15 residues. CDR1 SGHDT and CDR2 YYEEEE come from the germline V gene. The CDR3 loop reads CASSLLGTGREKLFF. The covered CDR3 bases are TGTGCCAGCAGCTTGTTGGGGACAGGCAGGGAAAAG.

As regards this clone: The missing CDR3 end, 3 residues past where the read stops, is filled in from the germline J gene. This chain links TRBV24-1 with TRBJ2-3; TRBD2 agrees at 9 bases. The CDR3 is made up of 14 amino acids. The V gene end was trimmed by 5 bases and the J gene end by 5 bases; junction bases not matched to a gene: 4. CDR1 is KGHDR and CDR2 is SFDVKD in the germline V gene. Here the CDR3 reads CATSGGGAGDTQYF. CDR3 DNA, as far as it was read: TGTGCCACCAGTGGCGGGGGGGCGGGAGATACG.

As concerns this clone: The read halts 3 residues ahead of the CDR3 end, with the missing end drawn from the germline J gene. The rearrangement joins TRBV19 to TRBJ1-1; D might be TRBD1 (6 bases). CDR3 length: 14 amino acids. Germline V lookup: CDR1 LNHDA, CDR2 SQIVND (reference sequence). The CDR3 spells CASSTPGHTDTAFF. Partial CDR3 DNA: TGTGCCAGTAGTACGCCGGGACACACAGATACG.

Of note for this clone: The read ends 3 residues shy of where the CDR3 ends; the end is completed using the germline J gene. The rearrangement uses TRBV6-1 and TRBJ2-4; tentatively, D is TRBD1 (5 bases). Germline values: CDR1 MNHNS, CDR2 SASEGT. The CDR3 is 15 amino acids. CDR3 in amino acids: CASSEPGRVGYGQYF. CDR3 bases read: TGTGCCAGCAGTGAACCGGGCAGGGTGGGGTATGGT.

Comments on this clone: The read ends 3 residues before the CDR3 terminus; that terminus is restored from the germline J gene. J is TRBJ1-2 and V is TRBV19; 7 bases are shared with TRBD1. Germline V gene sequence: CDR1 LNHDA, CDR2 SQIVND (reference sequence). J lost 7 bases, V lost 5 bases, and 4 bases had no gene match. The length of the CDR3 is 12 residues. CDR3 sequence: CASSPGTVGYTF. The part of the CDR3 DNA that was read is TGTGCCAGTAGTCCCGGGACAGTTGGC. Combining the CDR3 with reference TRBV19 and TRBJ1-2 gives the whole variable domain DGGITQSPKYLFRKEGQNVTLSCEQNLNHDAMYWYRQDPGQGLRLIYYSQIVNDFQKGDIAEGYSVSREKKESFPLTVTSAQKNPTAFYLCASSPGTVGYTFGSGTRLTVV.

On this clone itself: The junction and the germline gene differ at one end; a read error may be behind it. The sequenced fragment ends 3 residues before the CDR3 boundary, so the rest is inferred from the germline J gene. The sample holds other DNA sequences that translate to the same CDR3. This chain joins TRBV18 and TRBJ2-7, with 11 nucleotides matching TRBD1. Germline CDR1 and CDR2: KGHSH and LQKENI. This CDR3 comprises 15 residues. The CDR3 loop is CASSPPGTGGGEQYF. The sequenced CDR3 bases are TGTGCCAGCTCCCCACCCGGGACAGGGGGGGGCGAG.

Worth noting for this clone: Read sequence stops 3 residues before the CDR3 end, and the germline J gene provides the missing end. This chain connects TRBV7-3 to TRBJ1-1, with 7 bases identical to TRBD1. The CDR3 sequence is 15 residues long. Germline CDR1 reads SGHTA; CDR2 reads FQGTGA. Trimming cost V 4 bases and J 5 bases; bases outside gene matches: 10. CDR3 DNA (partial): TGTGCCAGCAGCTCCTTGGAAGGGGGCAGGACTGAA. It encodes CASSSLEGGRTE. Given in full, the CDR3 is CASSSLEGGRTEAFF.

About this clone itself: The read is 3 residues too short to cover the CDR3 end, so that end is filled in from the germline J gene. The rearrangement uses TRBV27 and TRBJ1-6; D gene unclear. V gave up 7 bases and J gave up 6 bases, with 22 bases separating them. CDR1 MNHEY and CDR2 SMNVEV come from the germline V gene (reference sequence). This CDR3 is 17 amino acids long. The sequenced CDR3 bases are TGTGCCAGCAAGGCCCGAGGGTCATTGGTCGGTAATTCACCC. The encoded protein is CASKARGSLVGNSP. From start to end, the CDR3 is CASKARGSLVGNSPLHF.

Details on this clone: From the germline J gene comes the end of the CDR3, since the read stops 3 residues before it. The chain couples TRBV19 to TRBJ1-2; D is undetermined. Germline CDR1 reads LNHDA; CDR2 reads SQIVND (reference sequence). This CDR3 contains 14 residues. CDR3 DNA, as far as it was read: TGTGCCAGTAGTATAGCGAAATTCACAGATACC. This sequence encodes CASSIAKFTDT. The complete CDR3 sequence is CASSIAKFTDTYTF.

The CDR3 sequence is CASSPYGALNTGELFF. Incomplete CDR3 DNA: TGTGCCAGCAGCCCTTATGGGGCCCTGAACACCGGGGAG. The rearrangement links TRBV4-2 to TRBJ2-2, with D possibly TRBD1 on 5 matching bases. The read ends 3 residues before the CDR3 terminus; that terminus is restored from the germline J gene. Germline CDR1 is LGHNA and CDR2 is YNFKEQ. V lost 4 bases, J lost 1 base, and 13 bases lay in between. CDR3 length: 16 amino acids.

A word on this clone: The observed sequence ends 3 residues before the CDR3 terminus, with the missing tail filled in from the germline J gene. This rearrangement joins TRBV7-8 to TRBJ1-5; 7 positions agree with TRBD1. The CDR3 runs to 14 residues. Germline CDR1 reads SGHVS; CDR2 reads FQNEAQ. V shed 4 bases, J shed 5 bases, and the junction held 5 bases outside the gene matches. The CDR3 DNA, read in part, is TGTGCCAGCAGCTCGGACAGGAACTATCAGCCC. Its translation: CASSSDRNYQP. The CDR3 in its entirety is CASSSDRNYQPQHF.

For this clone: The CDR3 end falls 3 residues outside the read, so it is completed with the germline J gene. V gene TRBV2 combines with J gene TRBJ2-2, with 8 positions matching TRBD1. Germline values: CDR1 SNHLY, CDR2 FYNNEI. The V segment lost 6 bases and the J segment 7 bases; nucleotides outside the gene matches: 10. The CDR3 runs to 15 residues. Incomplete CDR3 DNA: TGTGCCAGCAGGGATGGCGGACAGGGCTTCGGGGAG. Its translation: CASRDGGQGFGE. The CDR3 in full is CASRDGGQGFGELFF.

On this clone itself: The read stops 3 residues short of the end of the CDR3; the missing end is completed from the germline J gene. The chain uses TRBV18 and TRBJ1-1; D uncertain. Germline CDR1 reads KGHSH; CDR2 reads LQKENI. CDR3 length equals 14 residues. Trimming stripped 0 bases from V and 1 base from J, with 6 bases between. CDR3 sequence: CASSPPSGNTEAFF. CDR3 DNA (partial): TGTGCCAGCTCACCACCGTCCGGGAACACTGAA.

Points on this clone: The read ends 3 residues before the CDR3 terminus; that terminus is restored from the germline J gene. This chain uses TRBV19 with TRBJ2-4; D not resolved. This CDR3 region has 14 residues. Per the germline V gene, CDR1 is LNHDA and CDR2 is SQIVND (reference sequence). This CDR3 is CASRPTDYQETQYF. The CDR3 bases that were read are TGTGCCAGTAGACCAACAGATTACCAAGAGACT.

Notes on this clone: The read gets to within 3 residues of the CDR3 end, and the germline J gene fills in the rest. The genes are TRBV7-3 and TRBJ2-1; 7 bases are shared with TRBD2. With V trimmed by 5 bases and J by 6 bases, 10 bases remained unmatched. From germline, CDR1 is SGHTA and CDR2 FQGTGA. The CDR3 spans 15 residues. The DNA read from the CDR3 is TGTGCCAGCAGCCCGCAAAGCGGGGAGAGCAATGAG. Amino acid sequence: CASSPQSGESNE. The full CDR3 is CASSPQSGESNEQFF.

Turning to this clone: The read falls 3 residues short of the CDR3 end, and the missing part is taken from the germline J gene. The chain recombines TRBV10-2 with TRBJ1-2, with no clear D. The CDR3 loop spans 13 amino acids. Germline V CDR1 and CDR2: WSHSY, SAAADI. The CDR3 region is CASSEQATYDYTF. The covered CDR3 bases are TGCGCCAGCAGTGAGCAGGCTACCTACGAC.

Concerning this clone itself: With the read ending 3 residues before the CDR3 end, the germline J gene is used to fill in that end. The chain carries TRBV18 and TRBJ1-2; TRBD1 agrees at 9 bases. Germline values: CDR1 KGHSH, CDR2 LQKENI. The CDR3 is made up of 17 amino acids. CDR3: CASSDLGTGPLTDTYTF. Incomplete CDR3 DNA: TGTGCCAGCTCAGATCTCGGGACAGGGCCCTTAACAGATACC. The variable domain in full, with the rest retrieved from reference TRBV18 and TRBJ1-2, is NAGVMQNPRHLVRRRGQEARLRCSPMKGHSHVYWYRQLPEEGLKFMVYLQKENIIDESGMPKERFSAEFPKEGPSILRIQQVVRGDSAAYFCASSDLGTGPLTDTYTFGSGTRLTVV.

With regard to this clone: Coverage ceases 3 residues before the CDR3 finishes, and the germline J gene fills in the end. The chain joins TRBV19 to TRBJ1-2; tentatively, D is TRBD1 (6 bases). The CDR3 length is 12 residues. Germline loops: CDR1 LNHDA, CDR2 SQIVND (reference sequence). The chain's CDR3 is CASHGGGDTYTF. The part of the CDR3 DNA that was read is TGTGCCAGTCATGGGGGCGGAGATACC. The full variable domain, its missing parts supplied by reference TRBV19 and TRBJ1-2, is DGGITQSPKYLFRKEGQNVTLSCEQNLNHDAMYWYRQDPGQGLRLIYYSQIVNDFQKGDIAEGYSVSREKKESFPLTVTSAQKNPTAFYLCASHGGGDTYTFGSGTRLTVV.

Note on this clone: The CDR3 end is not reached by the read, which stops 3 residues before it; the germline J gene fills it in. Other DNA sequences in this specimen translate into the identical CDR3. V gene TRBV12-3 or TRBV12-4 combines with J gene TRBJ1-1, with D possibly being TRBD1 (5 bases). The CDR3 is 13 residues long. Deletions cut 2 bases from V and 4 bases from J, with 8 bases between. The CDR3 bases that were read are TGTGCCAGCAGTTTACAGGGTGGCACTGAA. It specifies CASSLQGGTE. The entire CDR3 is CASSLQGGTEAFF.

With regard to this clone: The read terminates 3 residues before the CDR3 end, so the remaining end is supplied by the germline J gene. This sequence joins TRBV13 and TRBJ2-5; 15 bases match TRBD2. Germline loops: CDR1 PRHDT, CDR2 FYEKMQ (reference sequence). Unmatched junction bases numbered 13, after V lost 5 bases and J lost 0 bases. The CDR3 runs to 20 residues. The chain's CDR3 is CASSGSGTSGGNLNQETQYF. CDR3 DNA (partial): TGTGCCAGCAGCGGGTCCGGGACTAGCGGGGGGAACCTTAACCAAGAGACC.

Concerning this clone: The CDR3 end falls 3 residues outside the read, so it is completed with the germline J gene. The chain joins TRBV27 to TRBJ1-2; 11 bases are a match to TRBD1. Germline CDR1 is MNHEY and CDR2 is SMNVEV (reference sequence). The length of the CDR3 is 13 residues. The covered CDR3 bases are TGTGCCAGCAGTGCCGGACAGGGGGCCGGC. This codes for CASSAGQGAG. The entire CDR3 protein is CASSAGQGAGYTF.

In the case of this clone: The read halts 3 residues ahead of the CDR3 end, with the missing end drawn from the germline J gene. J is TRBJ1-1 and V is TRBV20-1; 8 positions agree with TRBD1. CDR3 length: 15 residues. Looked up from germline, CDR1 is DFQATT and CDR2 is SNEGSKA (reference sequence). Trimming took 0 bases from V and 7 from J; bases not matched to a gene: 10. The part of the CDR3 DNA that was read is TGCAGTGCTAGAGATTTTACAGGGGGACCTCTTGAA. Residues: CSARDFTGGPLE. Given in full, the CDR3 is CSARDFTGGPLEAFF.

A word on this clone: Read data end 3 residues before the CDR3 end; the end is taken from the germline J gene. V is TRBV19 and J is TRBJ1-2, with 10 bases aligning to TRBD1. The germline V gene has CDR1 LNHDA and CDR2 SQIVND (reference sequence). The CDR3 sequence is 15 residues long. The CDR3 loop is CASSVTGGSYNDYTF. CDR3 bases read: TGTGCCAGTAGTGTGACAGGGGGCTCCTACAATGAC.